This paragraph covers one T cell receptor beta chain sequence. Its antigen remains unidentified. The data derive from a study of cytomegalovirus exposure and HLA in healthy donors. Germline loops: CDR1 GTSNPN, CDR2 SVGIG (reference sequence). This CDR3 has 14 amino acids. The J segment lost 4 bases and the V segment lost 5 bases, leaving 7 bases of the junction unmatched. General study results and limits: According to an earlier analysis, most TCR beta V segments yielded productive rearrangements about 87% or about 30% of the time.

In the PCR, 60 Vbeta and 13 Jbeta primers were used. Using immunoSEQ multiplex PCR, the repertoire was profiled, and TCRdb retains in-frame clones only, with some absent. This sample carries about 190,000 clones, more than 75% of them seen once, and the ten largest clones take over 2%. Sequencing was done on a sample of PBMCs. The chain combines TRBV30 with TRBJ2-5; 10 bases are a match to TRBD2. This clonotype was obtained from a woman in her fifties or sixties in good health and CMV-seropositive. CDR3 coding DNA: TGTGCCTGGGGTAGCGGGGGGATTCGAGAGACCCAGTACTTC. Translated, it gives CAWGSGGIRETQYF.